A selection of T cell receptor beta chains follows, all from one sample in a study of vaccination and CD4 T cells after COVID-19. TCRdb called the PCR reads again in MiXCR, with one record for every CDR3 protein. Of around 13,000 distinct CDR3 sequences in the sample, roughly 50% were seen once. The antigens for these receptors are not known. The sample comprised CD4+ T cells from blood, cultured in vitro. These receptors all stem from a human donor who had recovered from COVID-19. Both conserved end residues are trimmed from each CDR3. Not all rows give a size; the values are once, few, many and, for expanded clones, a class.

few | TRBJ1-5 | TRBV7-6 | ASSPGGAQPQH
. | TRBJ1-1 | TRBV2 | ASSAEGRNTEAF
few | TRBJ1-2 | TRBV6-5 | ASSYPGDRGYT
. | TRBJ1-5 | TRBV6-2/TRBV6-3 | ASRIQSAGSNQPQH
. | TRBJ2-3 | TRBV5-1 | ASSRHPGGGTDTQY
few | TRBJ1-2 | TRBV19 | ASSPLKGRGYT
. | TRBJ2-1 | TRBV10-3 | AISGTSGRGGNEQF
few | TRBJ1-5 | TRBV12-3/TRBV12-4 | ASSTGLSQPQH
. | TRBJ2-5 | TRBV20-1 | SATSPPTGETQY
. | TRBJ2-5 | TRBV25-1 | ASSGQFQETQY
. | TRBJ2-7 | TRBV6-2/TRBV6-3 | ASSYDSTVSYEQY
. | TRBJ2-7 | TRBV20-1 | SASPGTSGSYEQY
. | TRBJ2-1 | TRBV7-6 | ASSLRTSGRYDPGNEQF
few | TRBJ2-3 | TRBV24-1 | ATSKLAGGNPQGGVTDTQY
few | TRBJ1-5 | TRBV20-1 | SARDEGLKNQPQH
. | TRBJ2-5 | TRBV7-2 | ASSLARSLAGAYQETQY
few | TRBJ2-1 | TRBV2 | ASSEAPRGAERTQF
few | TRBJ2-3 | TRBV15 | ATSRGGSDTQY
. | TRBJ1-1 | TRBV7-9 | ASSLAQGHVAAF
. | TRBJ2-2 | TRBV28 | ASSSPGQGTGELF
. | TRBJ1-6 | TRBV7-9 | ASSWDLLTPLH
. | TRBJ2-5 | TRBV6-1 | ASRRPGLKETQY
few | TRBJ1-6 | TRBV7-2 | ASSLGQGWSPLH
. | TRBJ2-1 | TRBV6-1 | ASSHMNGQPDEQF
few | TRBJ1-5 | TRBV6-1 | ASSTDGSNQPQH
. | TRBJ1-1 | TRBV5-3 | ARILDTYGQGLNTEAF
few | TRBJ2-7 | TRBV2 | ASVLDRAFFEQY
. | TRBJ2-3 | TRBV4-1 | ASSQDRLADTQY
few | TRBJ1-5 | TRBV20-1 | SARGTGERQPQH
few | TRBJ1-3 | TRBV15 | ATSRDRAGSSGNTIY
few | TRBJ1-5 | TRBV20-1 | SYTGESGQPQH
. | TRBJ2-1 | TRBV5-1 | ASSLGSSGIENEQF
. | TRBJ2-7 | TRBV6-5 | ASSYSRGRVEQY
. | TRBJ2-5 | TRBV10-3 | AISPRQQETQY
few | TRBJ1-1 | TRBV18 | ASSSRRGLEAF
once | TRBJ1-5 | TRBV6-2/TRBV6-3 | ASSYGTGEHQPQH
. | TRBJ1-2 | TRBV6-4 | ASSDHRGAKCYGYT
. | TRBJ2-3 | TRBV24-1 | ATSDWSVGYSDTQY
. | TRBJ2-3 | TRBV7-9 | ASSWDREGTDTQY
few | TRBJ2-3 | TRBV20-1 | SARDGASMDTQY
. | TRBJ1-2 | TRBV7-9 | ASSREESYGYT
few | TRBJ1-1 | TRBV2 | ASSTRNTEAF
. | TRBJ2-7 | TRBV27 | ASSHVGGGQGAPYEQY
once | TRBJ2-1 | TRBV6-5 | ASSYSSYNEQF
. | TRBJ2-3 | TRBV11-3 | ASSSGQGDTQY
few | TRBJ2-2 | TRBV20-1 | SATGDFGELF
. | TRBJ2-2 | TRBV18 | ASSPPTTQNTGELF